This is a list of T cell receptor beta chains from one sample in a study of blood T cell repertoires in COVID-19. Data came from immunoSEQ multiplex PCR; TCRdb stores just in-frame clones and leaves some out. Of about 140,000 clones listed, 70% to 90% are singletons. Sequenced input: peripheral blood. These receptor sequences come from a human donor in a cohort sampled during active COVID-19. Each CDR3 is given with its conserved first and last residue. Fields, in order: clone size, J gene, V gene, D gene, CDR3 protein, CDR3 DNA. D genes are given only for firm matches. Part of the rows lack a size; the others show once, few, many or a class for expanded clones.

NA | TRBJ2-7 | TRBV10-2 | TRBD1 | CASSETGGWSYEQYF | TGCGCCAGCAGTGAAACAGGGGGCTGGTCCTACGAGCAGTACTTC
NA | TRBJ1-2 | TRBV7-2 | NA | CASSLGQANYGYTF | TGTGCCAGCAGCTTAGGACAGGCTAACTATGGCTACACCTTC
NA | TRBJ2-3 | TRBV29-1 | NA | CSVVIIGTDTQYF | TGCAGCGTTGTTATCATAGGCACAGATACGCAGTATTTT
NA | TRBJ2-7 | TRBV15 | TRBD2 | CATSRDLRTSGAPLDEQYF | TGTGCCACCAGCAGAGATCTGAGGACTAGCGGGGCCCCGTTGGACGAGCAGTACTTC
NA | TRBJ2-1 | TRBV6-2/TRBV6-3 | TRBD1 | CASSYLDRLNEQFF | TGTGCCAGCAGTTACCTGGACAGGTTAAATGAGCAGTTCTTC
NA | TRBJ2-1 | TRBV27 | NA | CASSLTGARQNEQFF | TGTGCCAGCAGTTTGACAGGAGCTAGACAAAATGAGCAGTTCTTC
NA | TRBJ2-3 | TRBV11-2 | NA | CASSLGRGATDTQYF | TGTGCCAGCAGCTTAGGCAGGGGGGCCACAGATACGCAGTATTTT
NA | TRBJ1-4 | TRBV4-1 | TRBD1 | CASSPLDRVGEKLFF | TGCGCCAGCAGCCCCTTAGACAGGGTTGGTGAAAAACTGTTTTTT
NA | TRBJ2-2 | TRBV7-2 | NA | CASNGGGAGTGELFF | TGTGCCAGCAATGGGGGGGGCGCCGGAACCGGGGAGCTGTTTTTT
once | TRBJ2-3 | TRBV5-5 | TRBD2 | CASSFSGVGDTQYF | TGTGCCAGCAGCTTTAGCGGGGTAGGAGATACGCAGTATTTT
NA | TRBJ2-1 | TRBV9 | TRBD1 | CASQDRGNNEQFF | TGTGCCAGCCAGGACAGGGGAAACAATGAGCAGTTCTTC
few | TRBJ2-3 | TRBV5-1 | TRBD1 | CASSLALRQGTDTQYF | TGCGCCAGCAGCTTGGCCTTAAGACAGGGAACAGATACGCAGTATTTT
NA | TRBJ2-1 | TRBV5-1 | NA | CASSLDTNEQFF | TGCGCCAGCAGCCTAGATACCAATGAGCAGTTCTTC
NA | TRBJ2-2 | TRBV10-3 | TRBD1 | CAISGGRGPNTGELFF | TGTGCCATCAGTGGGGGCAGGGGGCCGAACACCGGGGAGCTGTTTTTT
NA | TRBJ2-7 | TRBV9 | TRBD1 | CASSVATGGLGEQYF | TGTGCCAGCAGCGTAGCTACAGGGGGCTTGGGAGAGCAGTACTTC
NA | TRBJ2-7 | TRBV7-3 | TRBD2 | CASSLDGGDSYEQYF | TGTGCCAGCAGCTTAGATGGGGGGGACTCCTACGAGCAGTACTTC
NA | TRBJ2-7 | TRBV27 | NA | CASSFSTGAYEQYF | TGTGCCAGCAGTTTTTCCACAGGTGCCTACGAGCAGTACTTC
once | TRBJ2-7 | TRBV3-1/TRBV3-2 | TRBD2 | CASSQGVRLAGNEQYF | TGTGCCAGCAGCCAAGGTGTCCGACTAGCGGGTAACGAGCAGTACTTC
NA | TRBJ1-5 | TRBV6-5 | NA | CASSTGPDSNQPQHF | TGTGCCAGCAGTACAGGACCGGATAGCAATCAGCCCCAGCATTTT
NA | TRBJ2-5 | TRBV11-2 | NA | CASSQTRGSQETQYF | TGTGCCAGCAGCCAAACCCGGGGGTCCCAAGAGACCCAGTACTTC
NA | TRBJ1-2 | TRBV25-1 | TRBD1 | CASSDSGTGWLSNYGYTF | TGTGCCAGCAGTGACTCCGGGACAGGGTGGCTTTCTAACTATGGCTACACCTTC
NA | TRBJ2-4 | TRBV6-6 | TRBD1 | CASSYRDRENIQYF | TGTGCCAGCAGTTACCGGGACAGGGAGAACATTCAGTACTTC
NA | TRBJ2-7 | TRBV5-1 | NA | CASSLGASRTYEQYF | TGCGCCAGCAGCTTGGGCGCTAGCAGAACCTACGAGCAGTACTTC
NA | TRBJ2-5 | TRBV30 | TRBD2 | CAWKSGRAVETQYF | TGTGCCTGGAAAAGCGGGAGGGCCGTAGAGACCCAGTACTTC
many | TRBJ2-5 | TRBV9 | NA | CASSPGTQETQYF | TGTGCCAGCAGTCCGGGAACACAAGAGACCCAGTACTTC
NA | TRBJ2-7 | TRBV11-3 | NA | CASSLSSGTYEQYF | TGTGCCAGCAGCTTAAGCTCAGGGACCTACGAGCAGTACTTC
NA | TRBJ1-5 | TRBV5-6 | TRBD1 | CASSLTGGRQPQHF | TGTGCCAGCAGCTTAACAGGGGGAAGACAGCCCCAGCATTTT
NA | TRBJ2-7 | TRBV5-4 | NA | CASSLEPDYEQYF | TGTGCCAGCAGCTTGGAGCCTGATTACGAGCAGTACTTC
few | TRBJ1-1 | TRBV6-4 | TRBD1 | CASRGQPSTEAFF | TGTGCCAGCAGGGGACAGCCGAGCACTGAAGCTTTCTTT
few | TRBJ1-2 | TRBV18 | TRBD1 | CASSDLGQGHGYTF | TGTGCCAGCTCCGACCTGGGACAGGGTCATGGCTACACCTTC
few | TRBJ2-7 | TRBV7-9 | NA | CASSLGRGGEQYF | TGTGCCAGCAGCTTAGGACGGGGTGGAGAGCAGTACTTC
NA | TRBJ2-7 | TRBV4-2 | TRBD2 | CASSQVGREGYEQYF | TGTGCCAGCAGCCAAGTTGGGAGGGAGGGCTACGAGCAGTACTTC
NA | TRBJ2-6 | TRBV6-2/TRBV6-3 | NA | CASSRYRAGANVLTF | TGTGCCAGCAGCCGCTACAGGGCTGGGGCCAACGTCCTGACTTTC
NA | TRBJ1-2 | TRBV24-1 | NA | CATSDSRTVYGYTF | TGTGCCACCAGTGACTCTAGGACAGTCTATGGCTACACCTTC
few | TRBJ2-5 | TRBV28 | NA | CASRGDTGTQYF | TGTGCCAGCAGAGGGGACACCGGGACCCAGTACTTC
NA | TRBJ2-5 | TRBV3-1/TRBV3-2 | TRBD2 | CASSQVSSGRQTQYF | TGTGCCAGCAGCCAAGTCAGTAGCGGGAGACAGACCCAGTACTTC
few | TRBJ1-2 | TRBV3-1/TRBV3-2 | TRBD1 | CASSQVPGQGHGYTF | TGTGCCAGCAGCCAAGTCCCGGGACAGGGGCATGGCTACACCTTC
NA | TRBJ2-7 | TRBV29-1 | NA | CSVVTQGIAYEQYF | TGCAGCGTTGTAACCCAGGGAATAGCCTACGAGCAGTACTTC
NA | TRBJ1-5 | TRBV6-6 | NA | CASSYLEGPQPQHF | TGTGCCAGCAGTTATCTTGAGGGCCCCCAGCCCCAGCATTTT
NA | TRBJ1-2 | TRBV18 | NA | CASSPQKMGQGGYTF | TGTGCCAGCTCACCCCAGAAAATGGGGCAGGGTGGCTACACCTTC
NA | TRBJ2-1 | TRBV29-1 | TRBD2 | CSVLRSSSGSVEQFF | TGCAGCGTTCTCCGTAGCTCTAGCGGGAGCGTTGAGCAGTTCTTC
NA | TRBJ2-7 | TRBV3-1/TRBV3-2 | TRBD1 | CASSQRGTGNYEQYF | TGTGCCAGCAGCCAACGGGGGACAGGGAACTACGAGCAGTACTTC
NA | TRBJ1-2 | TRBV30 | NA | CAWISGRAAGYTF | TGTGCCTGGATATCAGGCAGGGCGGCTGGCTACACCTTC
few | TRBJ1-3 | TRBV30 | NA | CAWSERGDTIYF | TGTGCCTGGAGTGAGAGAGGCGACACCATATATTTT
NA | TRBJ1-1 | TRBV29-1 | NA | CSVEYFGNTEAFF | TGCAGCGTGGAATACTTTGGGAACACTGAAGCTTTCTTT
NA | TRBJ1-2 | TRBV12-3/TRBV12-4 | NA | CASSTGWVYGYTF | TGTGCCAGCAGCACAGGGTGGGTCTATGGCTACACCTTC
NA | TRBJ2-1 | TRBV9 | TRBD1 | CASSVLGTGGRNEQFF | TGTGCCAGCAGCGTACTCGGGACAGGGGGCCGCAATGAGCAGTTCTTC
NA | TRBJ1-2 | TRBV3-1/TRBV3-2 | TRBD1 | CASSLRTGGYGYTF | TGTGCCAGCAGCCTCAGGACAGGGGGCTATGGCTACACCTTC
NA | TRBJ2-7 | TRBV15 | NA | CATSRDQVQYEQYF | TGTGCCACCAGCAGAGATCAGGTGCAATACGAGCAGTACTTC
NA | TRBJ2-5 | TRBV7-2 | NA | CASRAQETQYF | TGTGCCAGCAGGGCCCAAGAGACCCAGTACTTC
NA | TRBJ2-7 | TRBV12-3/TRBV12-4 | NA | CATGQGSYEQYF | TGTGCAACCGGGCAGGGCTCCTACGAGCAGTACTTC
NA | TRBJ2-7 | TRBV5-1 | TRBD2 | CASRPGLAGWGEQYF | TGCGCCAGCAGACCAGGACTAGCGGGATGGGGTGAGCAGTACTTC
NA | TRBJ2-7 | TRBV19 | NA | CASSIYPGSYEQYF | TGTGCCAGTAGTATTTACCCGGGCTCCTACGAGCAGTACTTC
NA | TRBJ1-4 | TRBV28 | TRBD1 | CASSREGGLNEKLFF | TGTGCCAGCAGCCGGGAAGGGGGCCTTAATGAAAAACTGTTTTTT
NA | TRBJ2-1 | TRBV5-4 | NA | CASSSRRERSYNEQFF | TGTGCCAGCAGCTCGCGCCGGGAACGTTCCTACAATGAGCAGTTCTTC
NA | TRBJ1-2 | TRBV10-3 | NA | CAISESGQGYGYTF | TGTGCCATCAGTGAGTCCGGCCAGGGTTATGGCTACACCTTC
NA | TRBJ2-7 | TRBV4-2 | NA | CASSQDFGSSYEQYF | TGTGCCAGCAGCCAAGATTTCGGGAGCTCCTACGAGCAGTACTTC